What follows is one T cell receptor (beta chain) and its context. Trimming left V 0 bases short and J 0 bases short, with 14 bases between. The CDR3 consists of 18 residues. Germline V gene sequence: CDR1 MNHNS, CDR2 SASEGT. The record originates from a study of blood T cell repertoires in COVID-19. The wider study: COVID-19 samples collected from the United States, Italy and Spain covered acute and convalescent phases. T cells, B-cell-depleted T cells, or PBMCs supplied cDNA or gDNA.

Authors' processing steps: Reference gene primer amplification in the assay estimated nucleated cell counts. Produced via immunoSEQ multiplex PCR; TCRdb's table is partial and in-frame only. V, J and clone size derive from that table, while D and trimming were established from the DNA sequence. The data hold under 35,000 clones, with over 80% observed a single time. This receptor was taken from a man in his fifties or sixties with active COVID-19. The V and J genes are TRBV6-1 and TRBJ1-4, with D possibly matching TRBD1 (5 bases). Sequenced sample: peripheral blood. The CDR3 sequence is CASSEALDSRTTNEKLFF. CDR3 DNA: TGTGCCAGCAGTGAAGCGCTCGACAGCCGAACAACTAATGAAAAACTGTTTTTT.